The present T cell receptor (beta chain) was sequenced within a study of blood T cells in healthy people across ages. Study as a whole: Template switching picked up about one barcoded beta molecule for each two T cells. Study-wide results and limits: Whereas aged donors had fewer naive CD4+ cells, long-lived donors had more of them and higher diversity. Among T cells, TCR beta diversity per million cells dropped roughly linearly as age rose.

Each donor's blood draw was 7.5 to 10 milliliters of peripheral blood. A sample-barcoded 5' primer and a J-beta primer mix were used in a second PCR of roughly 7 to 12 cycles. One entry per CDR3 protein results from TCRdb running MiXCR on the 5' RACE reads. The sample holds 1.5 million to 1.8 million distinct CDR3 sequences; around 40% are singletons and the top ten take about 4.1%. As for this clonotype: What it binds is not known.

The V and J ends lost 7 bases and 6 bases, in that order; junction bases with no gene match: 11. Germline values: CDR1 MNHEY, CDR2 SVGEGT. This CDR3 has 16 amino acids. V and J are TRBV6-2 or TRBV6-3 and TRBJ1-5; 11 nucleotides align to TRBD1. Sequencing input: blood. This sequence originates from a woman in her late teens or twenties in good health. For the CDR3, the DNA is TGTGCCAGCACCCCGAGGGGACAGGGGGGTAGTCAGCCCCAGCATTTT. The encoded protein is CASTPRGQGGSQPQHF.